This T cell receptor (beta chain) was sequenced during a study of draining lymph node invasion in breast cancer (dated by TCRdb to between 2020 and 2021). Some background on the complete study: Histology and cytokeratin immunohistochemistry were used to diagnose nodal metastasis, and EpCAM/CD45 flow cytometry was used to confirm the diagnosis. Lymph nodes from five patients were covered by the separate targeted TCR sequencing, and for three of those patients the primary tumors were sequenced as well. Matched non-invaded and tumor-invaded tumor-draining lymph nodes plus the primary tumor were contributed by each patient, with both Treg and Tconv subsets profiled. Across breast cancer tissues, a separate targeted assay used bulk TCR-beta CDR3 sequencing to compare sorted memory regulatory T cells with memory conventional CD4 T cells. Results the study describes overall, beyond this receptor: TCRs shared between the Treg and Tconv subsets were viewed as suggestive of, but not proof of, a common clonal origin. In each tissue, about 14-25% of Treg TCRs were also present in Tconvs, a finding interpreted as suggesting peripheral induction of Tregs. In the targeted TCR-seq data, Tregs appeared more clonally expanded than Tconvs in all tissues, and both subsets were less diverse in tumor than lymph nodes. The tumor top-100 clone tracking analysis could be carried out in only two patients. Whether Treg conversion occurred in a given organ or whether converted Tregs recirculated between nodes and tumor could not be resolved from the data. Some of the top 100 tumor clones were detected in invaded and non-invaded nodes, suggesting recirculation between tumor and draining nodes.

Looking up the germline V gene yields CDR1 SGHTA and CDR2 FQGNSA. There are 15 amino acids in the CDR3, from cysteine to phenylalanine inclusive. The only DNA kept is the CDR3, 45 bases in frame from the first base. Libraries were built with bulk RNA-seq. Sequencing relied on an Illumina HiSeq 2500. The study's processing was this. In the separate targeted TCR-seq dataset, CDR3 sequences were extracted from raw reads and quantified using MiXCR version 2.1.5 with default parameters. Each TCR-beta clone in the separate targeted TCR-seq dataset was defined by the V gene, J gene and CDR3 sequence taken together. For the separate targeted TCR-seq dataset, clones with fewer than three counts were filtered out, after which only the 90% most strongly expressed clones in each sample were kept. In the separate targeted TCR-seq dataset, Treg-Tconv overlap was computed as shared clones divided by total Treg clones per tissue, times 100. TCRdb trimmed the raw reads at Q25, called clones with MiXCR and kept productive beta chains. Every distinct CDR3 protein forms one entry, paired with its most common genes and DNA. TCRdb's processing, not the authors', yielded these V and J calls. The sample table shows about 2,700 distinct CDR3 sequences, and about 70% are seen once. The top ten clonotypes cover under 10% of the sample.

Concerning this clonotype: The antigen it binds to is not known. The junction departs from the called germline gene at one end, perhaps through a read error.

Memory regulatory T cells were sorted as CD4+ CD45RA- CD25high cells. Whether a tumor-draining lymph node counted as invaded or non-invaded depended on the presence or absence of metastatic tumor cells. T cells were pre-enriched with a Miltenyi Pan T Cell isolation kit before staining and sorting. Immunohistochemistry for estrogen receptor, progesterone receptor, HER2 and Ki-67 was used to characterize the primary tumors. Fresh surgical tissue was processed within a few hours after surgery by being cut into small fragments. Tissue fragments were enzymatically digested with Liberase TL plus DNase for 15 to 20 minutes and filtered through a 40-micrometer strainer. After DAPI live/dead staining, sorting was performed on a BD FACS Aria II with about 97-99% purity. Sorted cells were lysed in TCL buffer and RNA was purified with a Norgen Single Cell RNA purification kit including DNase treatment.

The chain uses TRBV7-2 and TRBJ2-1; the central 8 bases match TRBD2. The TCR originated in a female donor with luminal breast cancer. The source material was sorted memory Tregs from a lymph node. The sample's cell subset or site label, decoded: CD45RA-negative sorted CD4+ T cells (memory Tconv or effector/memory Treg). The nucleotide sequence is TGTGCCAGCAGCTTACTAGCGGGCACCTACAATGAGCAGTTATTC. It translates as CASSLLAGTYNEQLF.